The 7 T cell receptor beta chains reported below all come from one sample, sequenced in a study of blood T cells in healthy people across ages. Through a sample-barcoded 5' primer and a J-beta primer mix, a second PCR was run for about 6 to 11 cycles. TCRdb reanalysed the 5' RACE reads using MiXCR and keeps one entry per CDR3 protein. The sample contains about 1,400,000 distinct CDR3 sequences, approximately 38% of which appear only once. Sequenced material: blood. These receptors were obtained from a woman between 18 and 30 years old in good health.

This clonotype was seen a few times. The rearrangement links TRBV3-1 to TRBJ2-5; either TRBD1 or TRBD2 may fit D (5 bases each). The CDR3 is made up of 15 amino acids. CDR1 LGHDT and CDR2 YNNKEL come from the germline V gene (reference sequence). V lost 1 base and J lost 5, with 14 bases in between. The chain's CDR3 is CASSQVAPWGETQYF. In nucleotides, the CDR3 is TGTGCCAGCAGCCAAGTAGCGCCTTGGGGCGAGACCCAGTACTTC.

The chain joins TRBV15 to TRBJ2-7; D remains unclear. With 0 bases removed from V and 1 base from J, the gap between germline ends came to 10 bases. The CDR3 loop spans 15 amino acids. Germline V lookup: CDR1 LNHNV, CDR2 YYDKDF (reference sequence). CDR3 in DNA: TGTGCCACCAGCAGAGAGAAGGCGGAATCCTACGAGCAGTACTTC. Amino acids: CATSREKAESYEQYF.

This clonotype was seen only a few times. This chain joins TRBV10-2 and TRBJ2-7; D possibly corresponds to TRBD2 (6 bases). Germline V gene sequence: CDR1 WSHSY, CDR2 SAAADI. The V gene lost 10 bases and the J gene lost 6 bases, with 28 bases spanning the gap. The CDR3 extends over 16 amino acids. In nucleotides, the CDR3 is TGCGCCACCCTCGTGAATAATCGCGGGACGGGGAGCGAGCAGTACTTC. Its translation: CATLVNNRGTGSEQYF.

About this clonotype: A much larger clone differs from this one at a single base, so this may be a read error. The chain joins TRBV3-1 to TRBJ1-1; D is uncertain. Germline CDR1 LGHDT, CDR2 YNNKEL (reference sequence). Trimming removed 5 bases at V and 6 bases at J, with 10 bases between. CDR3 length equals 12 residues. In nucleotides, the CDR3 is TGTGCCAGCAGCTATAACGGGGCTGAAGCTTTCTTT. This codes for CASSYNGAEAFF.

The CDR3 DNA is TGCAGTGCTAGACACCCGGGAGCCTTCGGTCAGCCCCAGCATTTT. Translating gives CSARHPGAFGQPQHF. This rearrangement joins TRBV20-1 to TRBJ1-5; D is unresolved. Germline CDR1 DFQATT, CDR2 SNEGSKA (reference sequence). The CDR3 length is 15 residues. Trimming took off 2 bases at V and 6 bases at J, with 17 bases between the two ends.

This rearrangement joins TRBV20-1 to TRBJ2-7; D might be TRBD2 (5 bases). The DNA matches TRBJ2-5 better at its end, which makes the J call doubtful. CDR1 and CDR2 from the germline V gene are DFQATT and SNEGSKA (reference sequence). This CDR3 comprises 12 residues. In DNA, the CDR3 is TGCAGTGCCGAGGCACTAGGGGAGACCCAGTACTTC. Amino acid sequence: CSAEALGETQYF.

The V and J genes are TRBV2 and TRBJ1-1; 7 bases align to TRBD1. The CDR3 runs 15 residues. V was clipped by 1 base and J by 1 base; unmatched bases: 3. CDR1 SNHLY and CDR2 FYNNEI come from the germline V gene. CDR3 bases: TGTGCCAGCAGTGAAGGGCACAGGGGGAACACTGAAGCTTTCTTT. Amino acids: CASSEGHRGNTEAFF.